This T cell receptor beta chain originates from a study of T cells after yellow fever vaccination. This CDR3 region has 13 residues. Germline V lookup: CDR1 SQVTM, CDR2 ANQGSEA. V was cut by 4 bases and J by 4 bases, with 10 bases left in between. Findings and limits, study-wide: Researchers noted that a small share of clonotypes showed up in both CD4 and CD8 compartments. Clones from primary vaccination mostly reappeared after the booster (roughly 95% CD4, around 90% CD8).

On this clonotype: Its antigen is not identified.

From the 5' RACE reads, TCRdb called clonotypes with MiXCR, one entry per CDR3 protein. The table has around 600,000 distinct CDR3 sequences, more than 9% seen once. Here the sequenced sample was PBMCs, taken on the day of the yellow fever booster vaccination. The chain carries TRBV29-1 and TRBJ1-4; D is ambiguous. This sequence originates from a man aged 25-45 years who received the YFV17D yellow fever vaccine. The CDR3 here is CSVGWSYNEKLFF. In DNA, the CDR3 is TGCAGCGTTGGTTGGTCTTATAATGAAAAACTGTTTTTT.